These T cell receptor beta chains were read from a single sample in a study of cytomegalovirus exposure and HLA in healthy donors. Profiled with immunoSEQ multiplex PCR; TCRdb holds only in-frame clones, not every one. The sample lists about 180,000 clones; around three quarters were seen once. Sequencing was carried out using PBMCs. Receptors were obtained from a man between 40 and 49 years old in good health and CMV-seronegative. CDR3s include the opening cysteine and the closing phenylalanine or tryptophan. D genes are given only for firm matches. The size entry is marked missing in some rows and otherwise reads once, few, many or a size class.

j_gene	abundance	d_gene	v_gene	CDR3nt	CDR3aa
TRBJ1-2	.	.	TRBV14	TGTGCCAGCAGCCATGTAACAGGGACCTATGGCTACACCTTC	CASSHVTGTYGYTF
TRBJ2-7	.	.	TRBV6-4	TGTGCCAGCAGTGAAATAAGACAGGAAACCTACGAGCAGTACTTC	CASSEIRQETYEQYF
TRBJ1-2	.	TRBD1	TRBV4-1	TGCGCCAGCAGCCGACCAGACAGGGGGCTTCACGGCTACACCTTC	CASSRPDRGLHGYTF
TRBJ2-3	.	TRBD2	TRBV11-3	TGTGCCAGCAGCTTAGATCCGGACCTAGCGGTAGAGAATACGCAGTATTTT	CASSLDPDLAVENTQYF
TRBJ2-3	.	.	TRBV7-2	TGTGCCAGCAGCTTAGGGGACTTTCTCCGCACAGATACGCAGTATTTT	CASSLGDFLRTDTQYF
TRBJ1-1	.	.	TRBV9	TGTGCCAGCAGCATGGCAGGGATTGGTTCTGAAGCTTTCTTT	CASSMAGIGSEAFF
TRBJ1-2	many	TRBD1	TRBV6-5	TGTGCCAGCAGTTACTCCCAACAGGGGACCTATGGCTACACCTTC	CASSYSQQGTYGYTF
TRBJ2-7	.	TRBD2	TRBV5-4	TGTGCCAGCAGCCTGGGACTAGCGGATTACGAGCAGTACTTC	CASSLGLADYEQYF
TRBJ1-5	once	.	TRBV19	TGTGCCAGTAGTATCTATACAGAAAGCAATCAGCCCCAGCATTTT	CASSIYTESNQPQHF
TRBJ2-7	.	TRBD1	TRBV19	TGTGCCAGTAGTATGGACAGGGGAATTCAGAACCCCTACGAGCAGTACTTC	CASSMDRGIQNPYEQYF
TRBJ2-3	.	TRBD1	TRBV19	TGTGCCAGTAGTTCCGGGACAGGGACAGATACGCAGTATTTT	CASSSGTGTDTQYF
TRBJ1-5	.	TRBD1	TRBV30	TGTGCCTGGATGTCAGGACAGGGGGCTGGTCAGCCCCAGCATTTT	CAWMSGQGAGQPQHF
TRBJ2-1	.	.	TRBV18	TGTGCCAGCTCACCGGGGCAGGGCTCCTACAATGAGCAGTTCTTC	CASSPGQGSYNEQFF
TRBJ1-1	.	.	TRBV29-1	TGCAGCGTCCGCAGGGATGGGAACACTGAAGCTTTCTTT	CSVRRDGNTEAFF
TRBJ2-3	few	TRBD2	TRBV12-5	TGTGCTAGTGGTTTGGGGTACTCTAGCGGGAGCACAGATACGCAGTATTTT	CASGLGYSSGSTDTQYF
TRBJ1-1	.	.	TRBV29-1	TGCAGCGTTGACGAGGGTTACACTGAAGCTTTCTTT	CSVDEGYTEAFF
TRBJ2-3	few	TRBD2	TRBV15	TGTGCCACCAGCAGACTAGGGACTAGCGGGACTCGCGCAGATACGCAGTATTTT	CATSRLGTSGTRADTQYF
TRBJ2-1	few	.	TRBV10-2	TGCGCCAGCAGTGCGACAGGAAAGGATGAGCAGTTCTTC	CASSATGKDEQFF
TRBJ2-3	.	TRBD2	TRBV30	TGTGCCTGGACTCGAGCGGGAGGGCCTATGGGTACGCAGTATTTT	CAWTRAGGPMGTQYF
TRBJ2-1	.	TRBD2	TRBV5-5	TGTGCCAGCAGCCCGGTGGGCCTAGCGGGAGTGATCAATGAGCAGTTCTTC	CASSPVGLAGVINEQFF
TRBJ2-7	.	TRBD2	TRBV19	TGTGCCAGTAGTATAGATCGGGGGACTAGGGAACATCAGTACTTC	CASSIDRGTREHQYF
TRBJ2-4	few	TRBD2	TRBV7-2	TGTGCCAGCAGCTTAACAACTAGCGGGGGGGCCTTAAACATTCAGTACTTC	CASSLTTSGGALNIQYF
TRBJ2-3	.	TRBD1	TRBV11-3	TGTGCCAGCGAAGGGCAGGGGGCCACAGATACGCAGTATTTT	CASEGQGATDTQYF
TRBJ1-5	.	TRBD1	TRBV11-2	TGTGCCAGCAGCTTAAGGACAGGGGCAAAACGAGATCAGCCCCAGCATTTT	CASSLRTGAKRDQPQHF
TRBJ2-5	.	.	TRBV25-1	TGTGCCAGCAGTGAATATGGGGGAGGAGAGACCCAGTACTTC	CASSEYGGGETQYF
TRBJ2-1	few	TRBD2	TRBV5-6	TGTGCCAGCAGCTTGGGCGGGGGTGAGCAGTTCTTC	CASSLGGGEQFF
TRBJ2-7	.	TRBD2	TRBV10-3	TGTGCCATCAGTGGGGGGGCTACTAGCGGGGGCAGCTCCTACGAGCAGTACTTC	CAISGGATSGGSSYEQYF
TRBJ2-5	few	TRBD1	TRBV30	TGTGCCTGGAGTGGGACAGGGAAGGAGACCCAGTACTTC	CAWSGTGKETQYF
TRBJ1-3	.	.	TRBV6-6	TGTGCCAGCAGTTACTCGGGCAGCTCTGGAAACACCATATATTTT	CASSYSGSSGNTIYF
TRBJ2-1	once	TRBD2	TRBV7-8	TGTGCCAGCAGCTTAGGACGGGGGGGCTCCTACAATGAGCAGTTCTTC	CASSLGRGGSYNEQFF
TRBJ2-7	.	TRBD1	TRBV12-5	TGTGCTAGTGGTTTGGAAAGAGGACAGGGGGTCTCCTACGAGCAGTACTTC	CASGLERGQGVSYEQYF
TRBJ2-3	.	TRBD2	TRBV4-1	TGCGCCAGCAGCCGGGGGGTAGCGGGAGGCACAGATACGCAGTATTTT	CASSRGVAGGTDTQYF
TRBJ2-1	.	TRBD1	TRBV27	TGTGCCAGCAGTTTTGGGACAGCTTCCTACAATGAGCAGTTCTTC	CASSFGTASYNEQFF
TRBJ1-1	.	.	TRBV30	TGTGCCCGGGTTCGAGGGAACACTGAAGCTTTCTTT	CARVRGNTEAFF
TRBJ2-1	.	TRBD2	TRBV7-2	TGTGCCAGCAGCTTAGGGGGACTAGCGGGAAGGGTTGAGCAGTTCTTC	CASSLGGLAGRVEQFF
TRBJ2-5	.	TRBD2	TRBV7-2	TGTGCCAGCAGGATGGCGGGGGGGGAGACCCAGTACTTC	CASRMAGGETQYF